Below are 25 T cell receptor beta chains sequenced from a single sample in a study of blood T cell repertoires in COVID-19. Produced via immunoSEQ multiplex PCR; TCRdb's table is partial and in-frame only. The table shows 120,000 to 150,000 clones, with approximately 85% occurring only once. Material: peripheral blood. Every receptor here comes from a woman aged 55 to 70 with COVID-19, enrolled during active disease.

DNA of the CDR3: TGTGCCAGCAGCGCGGGGGGTCTAGCGGGGATCACCGGGGAGCTGTTTTTT. Translation gives CASSAGGLAGITGELFF. V gene TRBV9 combines with J gene TRBJ2-2, with 9 bases lining up with TRBD2. Trimming cost V 3 bases and J 4 bases; bases outside gene matches: 10. CDR1 SGDLS and CDR2 YYNGEE come from the germline V gene. The CDR3 is made up of 17 amino acids.

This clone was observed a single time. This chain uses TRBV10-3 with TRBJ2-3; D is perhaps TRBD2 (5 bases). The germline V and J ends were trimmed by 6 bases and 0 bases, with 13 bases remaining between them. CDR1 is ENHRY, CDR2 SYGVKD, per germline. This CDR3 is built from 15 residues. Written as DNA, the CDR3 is TGTGCCATCAGCTCGGAGGATGGGAGCACAGATACGCAGTATTTT. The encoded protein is CAISSEDGSTDTQYF.

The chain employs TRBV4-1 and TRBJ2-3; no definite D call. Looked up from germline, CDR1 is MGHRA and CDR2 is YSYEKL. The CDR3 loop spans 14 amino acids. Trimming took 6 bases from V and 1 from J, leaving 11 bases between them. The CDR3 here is CASSWRLRTDTQYF. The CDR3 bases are TGCGCCAGCAGTTGGCGGCTCCGCACAGATACGCAGTATTTT.

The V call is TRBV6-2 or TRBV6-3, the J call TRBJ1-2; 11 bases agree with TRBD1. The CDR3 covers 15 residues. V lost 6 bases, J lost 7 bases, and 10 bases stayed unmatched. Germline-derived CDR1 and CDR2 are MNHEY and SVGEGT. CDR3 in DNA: TGTGCCAGCAGCCACGGACAGGGGGCGCTCTCTGGCTACACCTTC. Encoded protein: CASSHGQGALSGYTF.

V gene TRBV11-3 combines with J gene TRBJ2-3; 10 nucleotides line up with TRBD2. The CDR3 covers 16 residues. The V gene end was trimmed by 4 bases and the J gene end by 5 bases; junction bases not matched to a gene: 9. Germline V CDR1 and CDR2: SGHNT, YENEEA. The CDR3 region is CASSYLAGAGGDTQYF. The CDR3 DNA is TGTGCCAGCAGCTATCTAGCGGGGGCCGGGGGAGATACGCAGTATTTT.

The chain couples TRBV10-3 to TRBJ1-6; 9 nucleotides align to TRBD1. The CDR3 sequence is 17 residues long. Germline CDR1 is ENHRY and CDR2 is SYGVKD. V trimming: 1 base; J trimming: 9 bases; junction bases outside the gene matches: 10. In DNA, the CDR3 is TGTGCCATCAGTGAGTACTATCCGGGACAGGGAGGTTCACCCCTCCACTTT. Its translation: CAISEYYPGQGGSPLHF.

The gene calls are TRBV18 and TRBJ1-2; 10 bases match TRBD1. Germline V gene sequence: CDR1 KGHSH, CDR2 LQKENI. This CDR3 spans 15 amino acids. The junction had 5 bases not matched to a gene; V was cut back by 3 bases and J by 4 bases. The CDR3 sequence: CASSPDRGEVYGYTF. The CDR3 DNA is TGTGCCAGCTCACCGGACAGGGGGGAGGTCTATGGCTACACCTTC.

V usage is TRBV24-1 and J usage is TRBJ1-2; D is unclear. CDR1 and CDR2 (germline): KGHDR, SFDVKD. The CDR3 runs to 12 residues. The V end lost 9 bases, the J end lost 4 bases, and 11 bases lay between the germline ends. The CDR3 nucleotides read TGTGCCACCTATGACACATTCTATGGCTACACCTTC. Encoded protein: CATYDTFYGYTF.

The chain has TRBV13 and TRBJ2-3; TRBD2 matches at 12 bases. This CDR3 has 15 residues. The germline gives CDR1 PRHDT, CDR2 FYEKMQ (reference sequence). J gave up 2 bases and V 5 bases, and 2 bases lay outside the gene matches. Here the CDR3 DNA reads TGTGCCAGCAGCCTAGCGGGGGGGAACACAGATACGCAGTATTTT. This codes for CASSLAGGNTDTQYF.

CDR3 coding DNA: TGTGCCAGCAGCCAAGCTTGGGCAGGGGATCAGCCCCAGCATTTT. Residues: CASSQAWAGDQPQHF. The chain joins TRBV3-1 (or the pseudogene TRBV3-2) to TRBJ1-5; a possible D gene is TRBD1 (6 bases). Germline V gives CDR1 LGHDT, CDR2 YNNKEL (reference sequence). V gave up 1 base and J gave up 5 bases, with 12 bases separating them. This CDR3 region has 15 residues.

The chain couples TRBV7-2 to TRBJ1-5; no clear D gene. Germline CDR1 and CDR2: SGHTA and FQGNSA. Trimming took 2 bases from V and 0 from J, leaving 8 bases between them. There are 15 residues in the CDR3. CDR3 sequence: CASSLTQNSNQPQHF. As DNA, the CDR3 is TGTGCCAGCAGCTTAACCCAGAATAGCAATCAGCCCCAGCATTTT.

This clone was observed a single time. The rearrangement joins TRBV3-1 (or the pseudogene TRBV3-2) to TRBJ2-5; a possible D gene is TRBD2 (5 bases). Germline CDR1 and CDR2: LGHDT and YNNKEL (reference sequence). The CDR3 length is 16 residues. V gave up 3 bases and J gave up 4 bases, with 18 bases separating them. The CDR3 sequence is CASSQAGDFGLETQYF. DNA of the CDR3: TGTGCCAGCAGCCAGGCGGGTGATTTTGGCTTAGAGACCCAGTACTTC.

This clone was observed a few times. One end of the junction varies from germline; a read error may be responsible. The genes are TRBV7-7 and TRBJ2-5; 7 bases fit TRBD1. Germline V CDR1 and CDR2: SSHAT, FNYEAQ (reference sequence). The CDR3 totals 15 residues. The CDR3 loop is CASSLGTADQETQYF. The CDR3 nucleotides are TGTGCTAGCAGCCTCGGGACAGCCGACCAAGAGACCCAGTACTTC.

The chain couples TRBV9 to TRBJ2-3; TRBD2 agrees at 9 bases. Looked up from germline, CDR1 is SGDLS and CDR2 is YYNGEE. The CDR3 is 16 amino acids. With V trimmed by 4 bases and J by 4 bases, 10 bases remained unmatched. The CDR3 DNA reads TGTGCCAGCAGCCCCCCGCGGGGGGGCATCGCAGATACGCAGTATTTT. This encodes CASSPPRGGIADTQYF.

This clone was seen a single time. CDR3 amino acids: CASSLVSNQPQHF. The CDR3 DNA reads TGTGCCAGCAGCTTAGTTTCGAATCAGCCCCAGCATTTT. V usage is TRBV11-2 and J usage is TRBJ1-5; D call uncertain. V was clipped by 1 base and J by 4 bases, with 5 bases between them. CDR3 length: 13 amino acids. Germline V gives CDR1 SGHAT, CDR2 FQNNGV.

DNA for the CDR3: TGCGCCAGCAGCCAATTCGGGTGGAGGGGTCGTGCACCAAAGAACACTGAAGCTTTCTTT. Translation gives CASSQFGWRGRAPKNTEAFF. The rearrangement links TRBV4-3 to TRBJ1-1; a possible D gene is TRBD1 (5 bases). The CDR3 runs 20 residues. Trimming stripped 2 bases from V and 1 base from J, with 26 bases between. The germline V gene has CDR1 LGHNA and CDR2 YSLEER.

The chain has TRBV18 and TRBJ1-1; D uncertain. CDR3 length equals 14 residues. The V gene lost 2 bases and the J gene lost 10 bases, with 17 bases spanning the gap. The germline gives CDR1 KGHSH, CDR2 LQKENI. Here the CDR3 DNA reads TGTGCCAGCTCACCAACCGAGGCCCATAGTTCAGCTTTCTTT. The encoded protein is CASSPTEAHSSAFF.

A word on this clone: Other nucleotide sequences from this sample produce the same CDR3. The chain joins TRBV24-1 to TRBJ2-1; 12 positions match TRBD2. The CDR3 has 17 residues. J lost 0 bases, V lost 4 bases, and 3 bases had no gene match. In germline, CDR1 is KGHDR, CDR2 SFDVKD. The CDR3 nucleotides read TGTGCCACCAGTGACCCGGGACTAGCGGGCTCCTACAATGAGCAGTTCTTC. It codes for CATSDPGLAGSYNEQFF.

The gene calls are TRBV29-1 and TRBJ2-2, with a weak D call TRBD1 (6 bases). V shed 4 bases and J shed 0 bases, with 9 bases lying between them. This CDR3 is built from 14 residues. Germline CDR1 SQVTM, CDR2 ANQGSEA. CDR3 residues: CSVGTDANTGELFF. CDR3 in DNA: TGCAGCGTTGGGACAGACGCGAACACCGGGGAGCTGTTTTTT.

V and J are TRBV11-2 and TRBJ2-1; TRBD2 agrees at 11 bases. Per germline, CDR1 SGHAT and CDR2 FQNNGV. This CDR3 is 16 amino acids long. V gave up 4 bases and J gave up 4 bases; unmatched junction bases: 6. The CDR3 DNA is TGTGCCAGCAGCTCCAGACTAGCGGGGTTTTACAATGAGCAGTTCTTC. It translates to CASSSRLAGFYNEQFF.

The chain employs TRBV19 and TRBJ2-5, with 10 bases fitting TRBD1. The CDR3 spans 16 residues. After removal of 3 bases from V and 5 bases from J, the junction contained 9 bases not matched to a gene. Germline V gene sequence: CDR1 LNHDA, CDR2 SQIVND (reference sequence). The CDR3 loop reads CASSITGTGVGETQYF. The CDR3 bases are TGTGCCAGTAGTATCACCGGGACAGGGGTTGGGGAGACCCAGTACTTC.

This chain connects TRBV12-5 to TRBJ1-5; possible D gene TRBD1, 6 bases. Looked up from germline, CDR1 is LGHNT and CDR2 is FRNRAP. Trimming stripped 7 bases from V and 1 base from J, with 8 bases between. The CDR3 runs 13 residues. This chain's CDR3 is CASARGSNQPQHF. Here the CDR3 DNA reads TGTGCTAGTGCTAGGGGGAGCAATCAGCCCCAGCATTTT.

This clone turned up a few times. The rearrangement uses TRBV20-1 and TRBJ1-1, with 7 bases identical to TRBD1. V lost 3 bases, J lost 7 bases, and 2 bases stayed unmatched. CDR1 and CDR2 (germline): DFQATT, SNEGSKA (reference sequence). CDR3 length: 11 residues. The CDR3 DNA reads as TGCAGTGCTAGGACAGGGATTGAAGCTTTCTTT. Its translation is CSARTGIEAFF.

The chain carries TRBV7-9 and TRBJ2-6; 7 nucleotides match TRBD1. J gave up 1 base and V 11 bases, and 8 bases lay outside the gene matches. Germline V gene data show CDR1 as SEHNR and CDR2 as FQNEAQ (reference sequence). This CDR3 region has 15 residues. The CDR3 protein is CAFRDSESGANVLTF. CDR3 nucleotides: TGTGCCTTCCGGGACAGCGAGTCTGGGGCCAACGTCCTGACTTTC.

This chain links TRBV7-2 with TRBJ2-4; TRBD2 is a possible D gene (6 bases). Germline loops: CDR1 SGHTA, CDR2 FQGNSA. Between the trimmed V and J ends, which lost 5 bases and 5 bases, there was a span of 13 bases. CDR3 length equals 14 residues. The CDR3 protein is CASSPSAGQNIQYF. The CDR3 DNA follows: TGTGCCAGCAGCCCTTCTGCGGGACAAAACATTCAGTACTTC. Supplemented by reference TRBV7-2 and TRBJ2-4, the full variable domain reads GAGVSQSPSNKVTEKGKDVELRCDPISGHTALYWYRQSLGQGLEFLIYFQGNSAPDKSGLPSDRFSAERTGGSVSTLTIQRTQQEDSAVYLCASSPSAGQNIQYFGAGTRLSVL.